This entry lists 21 T cell receptor beta chains sequenced from one sample in a study of T cell responses to AZD1222 COVID-19 vaccine. TCRdb keeps only in-frame clones here, not all; method: immunoSEQ multiplex PCR. The table has 120,000 or so clones, around 91% seen once. This sample comprised peripheral blood, obtained on day 0 of MenACWY control vaccination. Receptors were obtained from an adult in good health.

The chain combines TRBV28 with TRBJ2-7; 9 positions match TRBD2. The CDR3 extends over 17 amino acids. Trimming at V came to 6 bases and at J to 4 bases, leaving 16 bases not matched to a gene. The V gene's germline CDR1 is MDHEN and CDR2 SYDVKM. CDR3 coding DNA: TGTGCCAGCAGAGGCCTCCGGGCGGGAGGGCCGGTTTACGAGCAGTACTTC. Translation: CASRGLRAGGPVYEQYF.

This chain links TRBV6-4 with TRBJ1-5; possible D gene TRBD1, 5 bases. This CDR3 is 15 amino acids long. V was cut by 3 bases and J by 1 base, with 10 bases left in between. From germline, CDR1 is MRHNA and CDR2 SNTAGT. CDR3 loop: CASSEWGGSNQPQHF. CDR3 nucleotide sequence: TGTGCCAGCAGTGAATGGGGGGGAAGCAATCAGCCCCAGCATTTT.

This chain joins TRBV6-4 and TRBJ2-4, with a tentative D call TRBD1 (5 bases). There are 14 residues in the CDR3. The germline V gene has CDR1 MRHNA and CDR2 SNTAGT. The ends were cut back, 0 bases at V and 4 bases at J, with 7 bases in the middle. DNA for the CDR3: TGTGCCAGCAGTGACTCGTACAGGAAAAACATTCAGTACTTC. Encoded protein: CASSDSYRKNIQYF.

This rearrangement joins TRBV7-8 to TRBJ1-4, with D unresolved. V dropped 1 base and J dropped 5 bases, with 5 bases sitting between them. The CDR3 is 13 residues long. Germline CDR1 and CDR2: SGHVS and FQNEAQ. CDR3 sequence (DNA): TGTGCCAGCAGCTTAGGGCTCAATGAAAAACTGTTTTTT. Its translation: CASSLGLNEKLFF. The variable domain in full, with the rest retrieved from reference TRBV7-8 and TRBJ1-4, is GAGVSQSPRYKVAKRGQDVALRCDPISGHVSLFWYQQALGQGPEFLTYFQNEAQLDKSGLPSDRFFAERPEGSVSTLKIQRTQQEDSAVYLCASSLGLNEKLFFGSGTQLSVL.

The chain combines TRBV18 with TRBJ2-5; perhaps TRBD2 as D (6 bases). V lost 4 bases, J lost 3 bases, and 9 bases lay in between. Looked up from germline, CDR1 is KGHSH and CDR2 is LQKENI. The CDR3 contains 13 residues. CDR3 amino acids: CASSQGLKETQYF. In DNA form, the CDR3 reads TGTGCCAGCTCACAGGGACTCAAAGAGACCCAGTACTTC.

This chain links TRBV19 with TRBJ2-1, with 10 bases fitting TRBD1. This CDR3 has 17 amino acids. Losses at the gene ends were 3 bases for V and 1 base for J; bases not matched to a gene: 6. CDR1 and CDR2 from the germline V gene are LNHDA and SQIVND (reference sequence). The CDR3 DNA follows: TGTGCCAGTAGTATTGACAGGGGGCTAGGGTCCTACAATGAGCAGTTCTTC. This codes for CASSIDRGLGSYNEQFF. Supplemented by reference TRBV19 and TRBJ2-1, the full variable domain reads DGGITQSPKYLFRKEGQNVTLSCEQNLNHDAMYWYRQDPGQGLRLIYYSQIVNDFQKGDIAEGYSVSREKKESFPLTVTSAQKNPTAFYLCASSIDRGLGSYNEQFFGPGTRLTVL.

This rearrangement joins TRBV3-1 (or the pseudogene TRBV3-2) to TRBJ2-5; either TRBD1 or TRBD2 may fit D (6 bases each). Germline CDR1 is LGHDT and CDR2 is YNNKEL (reference sequence). The V end lost 4 bases, the J end lost 0 bases, and 36 bases lay between the germline ends. This CDR3 has 23 amino acids. Here the CDR3 DNA reads TGTGCCAGCAGCCGAGGAAGCAGGGGATTCGAGACGGGGGTGCCTTACGACCAAGAGACCCAGTACTTC. It specifies CASSRGSRGFETGVPYDQETQYF.

Note on this clone: This same CDR3 is encoded by further DNA sequences in the sample. The genes are TRBV5-1 and TRBJ2-1; no definite D call. The V end lost 0 bases, the J end lost 8 bases, and 3 bases lay between the germline ends. The CDR3 runs to 11 residues. Germline V gene data show CDR1 as SGHRS and CDR2 as YFSETQ. The CDR3 DNA is TGCGCCAGCAGCTTGGCCTATGAGCAGTTCTTC. This sequence encodes CASSLAYEQFF.

Here the CDR3 reads CASRGQPVSNQPQHF. In DNA, the CDR3 is TGTGCCAGCAGGGGACAACCGGTAAGCAATCAGCCCCAGCATTTT. The chain recombines TRBV28 with TRBJ1-5; TRBD1 is a possible D gene (6 bases). CDR1 MDHEN and CDR2 SYDVKM come from the germline V gene. Trimming stripped 6 bases from V and 1 base from J, with 13 bases between. The CDR3 spans 15 residues.

The chain carries TRBV28 and TRBJ2-7; unclear D gene. The CDR3 is made up of 15 amino acids. The ends were cut back, 5 bases at V and 2 bases at J, with 16 bases in the middle. CDR1 is MDHEN, CDR2 SYDVKM, per germline. The CDR3 DNA reads TGTGCCAGCAGTCCCTCGGACCGATTAGCCTACGAGCAGTACTTC. It yields the protein CASSPSDRLAYEQYF.

In this sample, this clone turned up once. This chain links TRBV2 with TRBJ2-1; D may be TRBD2 (5 bases). Germline V lookup: CDR1 SNHLY, CDR2 FYNNEI. V was trimmed by 10 bases and J by 6 bases, leaving 10 bases between them. This CDR3 has 11 residues. CDR3 DNA sequence: TGTGCCACAAGCCTAGCCAATGAGCAGTTCTTC. Encoded protein: CATSLANEQFF.

This clone came up once. This sequence joins TRBV7-9 and TRBJ1-6; D is perhaps TRBD1 (5 bases). Per the germline V gene, CDR1 is SEHNR and CDR2 is FQNEAQ (reference sequence). V shed 6 bases and J shed 7 bases, with 22 bases lying between them. The length of the CDR3 is 17 residues. Here the CDR3 reads CASSLGSFQGSNSPLHF. The CDR3 bases are TGTGCCAGCAGTCTAGGCTCGTTTCAGGGATCAAATTCACCCCTCCACTTT.

This chain connects TRBV6-5 to TRBJ1-1, with D possibly being TRBD1 (6 bases). CDR3 length equals 15 residues. V lost 7 bases and J lost 3, with 18 bases in between. Germline CDR1 and CDR2: MNHEY and SVGAGI. CDR3 protein: CASTQLGGRDTEAFF. The CDR3 region has the DNA TGTGCCAGCACCCAGTTAGGGGGAAGGGACACTGAAGCTTTCTTT.

This clone has a single count. The V and J genes are TRBV7-9 and TRBJ2-1; possible D gene TRBD1, 5 bases. Germline values: CDR1 SEHNR, CDR2 FQNEAQ (reference sequence). This CDR3 has 16 residues. The V and J ends lost 4 bases and 4 bases respectively, with 17 bases between them. The CDR3, as DNA: TGTGCCAGCAGCTCATATATAACAGGAGATTACAATGAGCAGTTCTTC. This sequence encodes CASSSYITGDYNEQFF.

This rearrangement joins TRBV20-1 to TRBJ1-2; D call uncertain. Trimming pared 6 bases from V and 4 bases from J, leaving 9 bases between. The length of the CDR3 is 11 residues. Germline V gene sequence: CDR1 DFQATT, CDR2 SNEGSKA (reference sequence). The CDR3 sequence: CSAMTTYGYTF. The DNA of the CDR3 is TGCAGTGCCATGACAACCTATGGCTACACCTTC.

V is TRBV27 and J is TRBJ2-2; unclear D gene. Trimming took 6 bases from V and 2 from J, leaving 10 bases between them. This CDR3 has 14 amino acids. Germline V gene sequence: CDR1 MNHEY, CDR2 SMNVEV (reference sequence). The CDR3 sequence is CASRVPTNTGELFF. The CDR3 region has the DNA TGTGCCAGCAGGGTTCCCACCAACACCGGGGAGCTGTTTTTT.

The genes are TRBV28 and TRBJ2-1, with D possibly being TRBD1 or TRBD2 (5 bases each). V dropped 3 bases and J dropped 4 bases, with 19 bases sitting between them. Germline lookup yields CDR1 MDHEN and CDR2 SYDVKM. The CDR3 extends over 17 amino acids. CDR3 nucleotides: TGTGCCAGCAGTTTGAGTCGGCCGGGGCTTTCGTACAATGAGCAGTTCTTC. Translation gives CASSLSRPGLSYNEQFF.

This sequence joins TRBV2 and TRBJ2-2, with 8 bases matching TRBD2. Per germline, CDR1 SNHLY and CDR2 FYNNEI. The V and J ends lost 7 bases and 3 bases, in that order; junction bases with no gene match: 7. The CDR3 is 15 residues long. In DNA form, the CDR3 reads TGTGCCAGCAACTGGGGACTAGGGCACACCGGGGAGCTGTTTTTT. Protein product: CASNWGLGHTGELFF.

This clone was detected ten times or more. V gene TRBV5-6 combines with J gene TRBJ2-2; D may be TRBD1 (5 bases). The CDR3 runs 15 residues. From germline, CDR1 is SGHDT and CDR2 YYEEEE. Trimming shortened V by 5 bases and J by 1 base, and 12 bases separated the two germline ends. The CDR3 region is CASREVGQNTGELFF. In nucleotides, the CDR3 is TGTGCCAGCAGGGAAGTTGGACAGAACACCGGGGAGCTGTTTTTT.

The V call is TRBV5-1, the J call TRBJ2-7; the match to TRBD2 covers 10 bases. This CDR3 contains 16 residues. Germline CDR1 and CDR2: SGHRS and YFSETQ. J lost 6 bases, V lost 4 bases, and 13 bases had no gene match. CDR3 nucleotides: TGCGCCAGCAGCCGTGGGCTAGCGGGAGAGATCGGCGAGCAGTACTTC. It specifies CASSRGLAGEIGEQYF.

This clone was detected only once. This rearrangement joins TRBV28 to TRBJ2-7; D may be TRBD2 (6 bases). V dropped 6 bases and J dropped 6 bases, with 21 bases sitting between them. The germline V gene encodes CDR1 MDHEN and CDR2 SYDVKM. The CDR3 contains 15 residues. The chain's CDR3 is CASSLRGSGLSEQYF. In DNA form, the CDR3 reads TGTGCCAGCAGCCTTCGGGGGTCCGGGTTGAGCGAGCAGTACTTC.